This T cell receptor beta chain was sequenced for a study of shared clonotypes between healthy human individuals. Across the whole study: Per donor, CD8 memory used one plate, CD8 naive used two, CD4 memory used three and CD4 naive used three.

CD45RA-negative memory and CD45RA+ naive subsets were split from the CD4+ cells. The table came from immunoSEQ multiplex PCR; TCRdb's copy has only in-frame clones and leaves some out. The sample has more than 2,000,000 clones; 80% to 95% are singletons. As for this clone: Its antigen remains unidentified.

In germline, CDR1 is SGHNT, CDR2 YENEEA. The CDR3 loop spans 19 amino acids. V lost 5 bases to trimming and J lost 5 bases; unmatched junction nucleotides: 15. Study outcomes and limitations: Clonotypes which were not shared had lower generation probabilities than clonotypes that all four donors shared.

The sequenced sample was naive CD4+ T cells from PBMCs. Specified subset: CD45RA+ positively selected. The genes are TRBV11-3 and TRBJ2-3, with TRBD2 matching over 14 bases. The clonotype was recovered from a man aged 18 to 30 in good health. Some clones in this sample may be carry-over from other donors' samples. CDR3 protein: CASSPGTSGSAGVGDTQYF. The CDR3 DNA sequence: TGTGCCAGCAGCCCGGGGACTAGCGGGAGCGCGGGTGTGGGAGATACGCAGTATTTT.